The 20 T cell receptor beta chains reported below all come from one sample, sequenced in a study of patients and donors after allogeneic stem cell transplantation. Using its own MiXCR run on the RT-PCR reads, TCRdb lists one record per CDR3 protein. The sample yields about a million distinct CDR3 sequences, over 15% seen once. Sequencing input: blood, either unsorted or a sorted T cell fraction (not recorded which). The receptor source for this set is a human donor who was either an allogeneic HSCT recipient or a stem cell or donor lymphocyte infusion donor (not recorded which). It is not recorded whose cells these are; they may come from a transplant donor.

This chain joins TRBV30 and TRBJ1-1; D gene uncertain. CDR1 is GTSNPN and CDR2 is SVGIG in the germline V gene (reference sequence). The CDR3 has 12 residues. The ends were cut back, 0 bases at V and 4 bases at J, with 6 bases in the middle. The CDR3 here is CAWSVVVTEAFF. In DNA, the CDR3 is TGTGCCTGGAGTGTAGTGGTCACTGAAGCTTTCTTT.

The chain employs TRBV5-6 and TRBJ2-7; 7 bases line up with TRBD1. The germline CDR1 and CDR2 sequences are SGHDT and YYEEEE. V gave up 2 bases and J gave up 6 bases; unmatched junction bases: 11. The length of the CDR3 is 15 residues. The CDR3 DNA is TGTGCCAGCAGCTTTGGGACAGATTCGTTCGCCGAGCAGTACTTC. Translating it yields CASSFGTDSFAEQYF. Filled out from reference TRBV5-6 and TRBJ2-7, the complete variable domain reads DAGVTQSPTHLIKTRGQQVTLRCSPKSGHDTVSWYQQALGQGPQFIFQYYEEEERQRGNFPDRFSGHQFPNYSSELNVNALLLGDSALYLCASSFGTDSFAEQYFGPGTRLTVT.

The chain uses TRBV5-1 and TRBJ2-7, with unresolved D. The CDR3 contains 15 residues. V gave up 1 base and J gave up 0 bases, with 11 bases separating them. The V gene's germline CDR1 is SGHRS and CDR2 YFSETQ. CDR3 loop: CASSLFGGSSYEQYF. In nucleotides, the CDR3 is TGCGCCAGCAGCTTGTTTGGCGGTAGCTCCTACGAGCAGTACTTC.

The chain links TRBV29-1 to TRBJ1-2; D gene ambiguous. The CDR3 has 14 residues. V was trimmed by 4 bases and J by 3 bases, leaving 15 bases between them. The germline V gene has CDR1 SQVTM and CDR2 ANQGSEA. The CDR3 protein is CSVAAGEYDYGYTF. The DNA of the CDR3 is TGCAGCGTTGCGGCCGGGGAGTACGACTATGGCTACACCTTC.

This clonotype showed up just a few times. The chain links TRBV6-5 to TRBJ2-1; 10 bases are shared with TRBD2. The CDR3 is 16 residues long. The V and J ends lost 2 bases and 5 bases, in that order; junction bases with no gene match: 6. Germline CDR1 reads MNHEY; CDR2 reads SVGAGI. CDR3 DNA: TGTGCCAGCAGTTACCGGACTAGCGGACGCAACAATGAGCAGTTCTTC. It translates to CASSYRTSGRNNEQFF.

A single count supports this clonotype. The chain couples TRBV24-1 to TRBJ2-7; 7 bases map to TRBD2. The CDR3 runs 14 residues. Losses at the gene ends were 7 bases for V and 3 bases for J; bases not matched to a gene: 8. Germline assignment: CDR1 KGHDR and CDR2 SFDVKD. In nucleotides, the CDR3 is TGTGCCACCAGCGCCTCGGGAGGTGTCTACGAGCAGTACTTC. Protein: CATSASGGVYEQYF.

The chain is built from TRBV20-1 and TRBJ1-5; 9 bases map to TRBD1. Trimming took 3 bases from V and 0 from J; bases not matched to a gene: 12. Germline V lookup: CDR1 DFQATT, CDR2 SNEGSKA (reference sequence). The CDR3 totals 18 residues. CDR3 sequence (DNA): TGCAGTGCTAGCAAGACAGGGGGTATGACCTATAGCAATCAGCCCCAGCATTTT. This gives the protein CSASKTGGMTYSNQPQHF.

This clonotype appeared many times. The V call is TRBV2, the J call TRBJ1-5; possible D gene TRBD1, 6 bases. V was trimmed by 6 bases and J by 1 base, leaving 10 bases between them. Germline V lookup: CDR1 SNHLY, CDR2 FYNNEI. The CDR3 consists of 14 residues. CDR3 sequence: CASSEGGSNQPQHF. The CDR3 bases are TGTGCCAGCAGCGAGGGGGGGAGCAATCAGCCCCAGCATTTT.

The chain carries TRBV5-1 and TRBJ2-3; D assignment may be TRBD1 or TRBD2 (5 bases each). Germline V gene sequence: CDR1 SGHRS, CDR2 YFSETQ. This CDR3 contains 13 residues. Trimming took 2 bases from V and 6 from J, leaving 10 bases between them. The CDR3 loop is CASSFRERDTQYF. The CDR3 DNA reads TGCGCCAGCAGCTTCAGGGAGAGGGATACGCAGTATTTT.

This clonotype was picked up a small number of times. This chain uses TRBV19 with TRBJ1-1, with a possible D match to TRBD1 (5 bases). The V gene's germline CDR1 is LNHDA and CDR2 SQIVND (reference sequence). The V gene lost 7 bases and the J gene lost 4 bases, with 16 bases spanning the gap. This CDR3 has 14 amino acids. The CDR3 DNA reads as TGTGCCAGTATTGGGAGGGGACTGGGCACTGAAGCTTTCTTT. The encoded protein is CASIGRGLGTEAFF. Supplemented by reference TRBV19 and TRBJ1-1, the full variable domain reads DGGITQSPKYLFRKEGQNVTLSCEQNLNHDAMYWYRQDPGQGLRLIYYSQIVNDFQKGDIAEGYSVSREKKESFPLTVTSAQKNPTAFYLCASIGRGLGTEAFFGQGTRLTVV.

This clonotype was seen a handful of times. The V call is TRBV12-3 or TRBV12-4, the J call TRBJ1-6; no clear D. Trimming removed 1 base at V and 7 bases at J, with 11 bases between. The CDR3 length is 15 residues. The CDR3 region is CASSLDGGRNSPLHF. CDR3 DNA sequence: TGTGCCAGCAGTTTAGACGGAGGCCGAAATTCACCCCTCCACTTT.

V usage is TRBV6-2 or TRBV6-3 and J usage is TRBJ2-6, with D uncertain. In germline, CDR1 is MNHEY, CDR2 SVGEGT. The CDR3 is 12 amino acids. The V end was cut by 3 bases, the J end by 3 bases, with 0 bases between. The DNA for the CDR3 is TGTGCCAGCAGTTATGGGGCCAACGTCCTGACTTTC. It codes for CASSYGANVLTF.

This clonotype turned up a few times. V usage is TRBV20-1 and J usage is TRBJ1-4; no firm D call. This CDR3 contains 13 residues. V dropped 3 bases and J dropped 3 bases, with 8 bases sitting between them. Germline loops: CDR1 DFQATT, CDR2 SNEGSKA (reference sequence). The CDR3 nucleotides read TGCAGTGCTAGGTTTGCTTCTAATGAAAAACTGTTTTTT. This translates into CSARFASNEKLFF.

This clonotype was detected ten times or more. This chain uses TRBV12-3 or TRBV12-4 with TRBJ2-7; D is tentatively TRBD1 or TRBD2 (6 bases each). This CDR3 contains 15 residues. V shed 3 bases and J shed 0 bases, with 12 bases lying between them. CDR3 DNA: TGTGCCAGCAGTTTCTGGGGGGCCGGCTCCTACGAGCAGTACTTC. This sequence encodes CASSFWGAGSYEQYF.

This clonotype was counted a few times. The CDR3 region is CSARVSGTEAFF. In DNA form, the CDR3 reads TGCAGTGCTAGAGTTTCCGGGACTGAAGCTTTCTTT. The genes are TRBV20-1 and TRBJ1-1; unclear D gene. The CDR3 is 12 amino acids. Germline assignment: CDR1 DFQATT and CDR2 SNEGSKA (reference sequence). Trimming removed 1 base from V and 5 bases from J, with 8 bases in between.

This clonotype has only a few counts. J is TRBJ1-1 and V is TRBV19, with 8 bases fitting TRBD1. The CDR3 has 13 residues. Germline values: CDR1 LNHDA, CDR2 SQIVND (reference sequence). V shed 11 bases and J 4 bases; nucleotides not matched to a gene: 9. The CDR3 DNA reads TGTGCCGCCAAAACAGGGGGGGTCACTGAAGCTTTCTTT. It yields the protein CAAKTGGVTEAFF.

The rearrangement joins TRBV20-1 to TRBJ1-5; 7 bases are shared with TRBD1. The CDR3 consists of 14 residues. Germline values: CDR1 DFQATT, CDR2 SNEGSKA (reference sequence). V gave up 6 bases and J gave up 2 bases; unmatched junction bases: 7. The CDR3, as DNA: TGCAGTGCCTCAGGCGGACAGGGCAATCAGCCCCAGCATTTT. Translated: CSASGGQGNQPQHF.

In this sample, this clonotype turned up a few times. The V gene is TRBV12-3 or TRBV12-4, the J gene TRBJ2-7, with 10 bases that match TRBD2. CDR3 length: 16 residues. V was clipped by 4 bases and J by 4 bases; unmatched bases: 10. CDR3 DNA sequence: TGTGCCAGCAGTTCGCCGGGAGCGGGAGGGGAGTACGAGCAGTACTTC. It translates to CASSSPGAGGEYEQYF.

V is TRBV6-2 or TRBV6-3 and J is TRBJ2-1; 9 nucleotides match TRBD1. This CDR3 is 17 amino acids long. The ends lost 6 bases at V and 2 bases at J; junction bases unmatched: 11. From germline, CDR1 is MNHEY and CDR2 SVGEGT. CDR3 protein: CASSPSPDRGTYNEQFF. DNA of the CDR3: TGTGCCAGCAGCCCATCGCCCGACAGGGGGACCTACAATGAGCAGTTCTTC.

V and J are TRBV5-1 and TRBJ2-7, with 10 nucleotides matching TRBD2. There are 15 residues in the CDR3. V dropped 2 bases and J dropped 0; count of bases not matched to a gene: 2. CDR1 is SGHRS and CDR2 is YFSETQ in the germline V gene. As DNA, the CDR3 is TGCGCCAGCAGCTTCAGCGGGGGGGACTCCTACGAGCAGTACTTC. Its translation is CASSFSGGDSYEQYF.